This T cell receptor (beta chain) was sequenced in a study of T cell repertoires in cytomegalovirus infection. On the study more broadly: As its CMV epitopes, the study selected recently identified HLA-C-restricted and well-studied HLA-B-restricted targets. Both CMV infection and a matching HLA type were indicated by public TCR beta signatures.

The CDR3 is 14 amino acids. V was pared by 6 bases and J by 7 bases, with 8 bases of the junction left unmatched. General study results and limits: Clonotypes of TCR beta that were HLA-C-restricted and CMV-specific dominated the ex vivo response. Cumulative frequency (of public TCR beta family members) identified carriers of CMV plus the relevant HLA.

TCRdb redid the calling of the reads with MiXCR, one entry per CDR3 protein. Seen here are 700,000 to 900,000 distinct CDR3 sequences, about 28% observed once, and the top ten hold roughly 14%. This clonotype was found many times. Its target is not known. This TCR was sampled from a human donor in good health (CMV status not recorded). Some clones in this sample may be carry-over from other donors' samples. The genes are TRBV12-3 or TRBV12-4 and TRBJ2-2; 7 bases align to TRBD1. The material sequenced was cultured CD8+ T cells from PBMCs, taken from culture after CMV antigen stimulation. This CDR3 is CASSLDRNDGELFF. In DNA form, the CDR3 reads TGTGCCAGCAGCCTGGACAGGAATGACGGGGAGCTGTTTTTT.